A selection of T cell receptor beta chains follows, all from one sample in a study of OX40 agonist ivuxolimab in advanced cancers. Sequencing was performed with immunoSEQ multiplex PCR; in TCRdb, only in-frame clones are kept and a portion is missing. The table includes roughly 35,000 clones, roughly 90% detected once. The source material was CD4+ or CD8+ T cells sorted from blood, sampled in a trial of the OX40 agonist ivuxolimab. These TCRs come from an adult with an advanced solid tumor such as melanoma, head and neck, liver or kidney cancer. Both conserved end residues are part of each CDR3. The D gene is left open where the match is weak. Clone size, where shown, is once, few, many, or a class for clones that have expanded.

V gene: TRBV19; clone size: .; D gene: .; J gene: TRBJ2-7; CDR3 DNA: TGTGCCAGTAGTGCGCTGGGGAGATCCAACGAGCAGTACTTC; CDR3 protein: CASSALGRSNEQYF
V gene: TRBV5-4; clone size: .; D gene: .; J gene: TRBJ2-5; CDR3 DNA: TGTGCCAGCAGCTTGTTGGGCAGTGGGGAGCAGTACTTC; CDR3 protein: CASSLLGSGEQYF
V gene: TRBV25-1; clone size: .; D gene: .; J gene: TRBJ1-3; CDR3 DNA: TGTGCCAGCAGTGAACGCGGAGATTACTCTGGAAACACCATATATTTT; CDR3 protein: CASSERGDYSGNTIYF
V gene: TRBV11-3; clone size: .; D gene: .; J gene: TRBJ2-1; CDR3 DNA: TGTGCCAGCAGCCTACGTAGGGGGGGGCCGTTAACGAATGAGCAGTTCTTC; CDR3 protein: CASSLRRGGPLTNEQFF
V gene: TRBV15; clone size: few; D gene: .; J gene: TRBJ1-5; CDR3 DNA: TGTGCCACCAGCAGAGGGCAGGCTCTCAATCAGCCCCAGCATTTT; CDR3 protein: CATSRGQALNQPQHF
V gene: TRBV5-1; clone size: .; D gene: .; J gene: TRBJ2-7; CDR3 DNA: TGCGCCAGCAGCTTCTCAGGGGTCGAGCAGTACTTC; CDR3 protein: CASSFSGVEQYF
V gene: TRBV7-8; clone size: .; D gene: .; J gene: TRBJ1-1; CDR3 DNA: TGTGCCAGCAGCTTAAGAGGGTTTATGAACACTGAAGCTTTCTTT; CDR3 protein: CASSLRGFMNTEAFF
V gene: TRBV11-2; clone size: .; D gene: .; J gene: TRBJ2-7; CDR3 DNA: TGTGCCAGCAGCTCCAGGGAGCAGTACTTC; CDR3 protein: CASSSREQYF
V gene: TRBV9; clone size: .; D gene: .; J gene: TRBJ1-3; CDR3 DNA: TGTGCCAGCAGCTACCCTCGGGAACAGTTGAACTCTGGAAACACCATATATTTT; CDR3 protein: CASSYPREQLNSGNTIYF
V gene: TRBV7-9; clone size: .; D gene: .; J gene: TRBJ2-7; CDR3 DNA: TGTGCCAGCAGCCACTGGGACACCTCCTACGAGCAGTACTTC; CDR3 protein: CASSHWDTSYEQYF
V gene: TRBV7-8; clone size: .; D gene: TRBD1; J gene: TRBJ2-3; CDR3 DNA: TGTGCCAGCAGCCCGACCGGGACAGGGACAGCAGATACGCAGTATTTT; CDR3 protein: CASSPTGTGTADTQYF
V gene: TRBV5-1; clone size: .; D gene: TRBD2; J gene: TRBJ2-7; CDR3 DNA: TGCGCCAGCAGCACTTCCGGGACTAGCGGGAGAGGGTGGTACTTC; CDR3 protein: CASSTSGTSGRGWYF
V gene: TRBV27; clone size: .; D gene: TRBD1; J gene: TRBJ2-1; CDR3 DNA: TGTGCCAGCAGTTTTGGACAGGGTATTGAGCAGTTCTTC; CDR3 protein: CASSFGQGIEQFF
V gene: TRBV11-2; clone size: .; D gene: .; J gene: TRBJ2-1; CDR3 DNA: TGTGCCAGCAGCTTAGTGGGCTGGAATGAGCAGTTCTTC; CDR3 protein: CASSLVGWNEQFF
V gene: TRBV11-2; clone size: .; D gene: .; J gene: TRBJ2-3; CDR3 DNA: TGTGCCAGCAGCTTAGACGGGAGTGCCACAGATACGCAGTATTTT; CDR3 protein: CASSLDGSATDTQYF
V gene: TRBV28; clone size: .; D gene: .; J gene: TRBJ2-7; CDR3 DNA: TGTGCCAGCAGTTTTCGGGGGAGCTCCTACGAGCAGTACTTC; CDR3 protein: CASSFRGSSYEQYF
V gene: TRBV19; clone size: .; D gene: .; J gene: TRBJ1-5; CDR3 DNA: TGTGCCAGTAGTATATCAGGTAATCAGCCCCAGCATTTT; CDR3 protein: CASSISGNQPQHF
V gene: TRBV10-3; clone size: .; D gene: .; J gene: TRBJ1-1; CDR3 DNA: TGTGCCATCACGGCAGAGGGGCTCAGAGCTTTCTTT; CDR3 protein: CAITAEGLRAFF
V gene: TRBV5-8; clone size: few; D gene: .; J gene: TRBJ2-7; CDR3 DNA: TGCGCCAGCAGCCGGGGCGGTGTTAGCGCCTACGAGCAGTACTTC; CDR3 protein: CASSRGGVSAYEQYF
V gene: TRBV5-4; clone size: .; D gene: TRBD2; J gene: TRBJ2-7; CDR3 DNA: TGTGCCAGCAGCTTGGGACTAGCCGAGGTCTACGAGCAGTACTTC; CDR3 protein: CASSLGLAEVYEQYF
V gene: TRBV10-3; clone size: .; D gene: TRBD2; J gene: TRBJ2-7; CDR3 DNA: TGTGCCATCAGTGACCGGGACTACAACGTTGAGCAGTACTTC; CDR3 protein: CAISDRDYNVEQYF
V gene: TRBV11-3; clone size: .; D gene: .; J gene: TRBJ2-5; CDR3 DNA: TGTGCCAGCAGCTCCCCGAGGAGGACGTATGAACAAGAGACCCAGTACTTC; CDR3 protein: CASSSPRRTYEQETQYF
V gene: TRBV10-1; clone size: .; D gene: .; J gene: TRBJ2-5; CDR3 DNA: TGCGCCAGCAGTGAGTCTCCTCGGAGAGGGCTCCAAGAGACCCAGTACTTC; CDR3 protein: CASSESPRRGLQETQYF
V gene: TRBV4-3; clone size: .; D gene: .; J gene: TRBJ2-7; CDR3 DNA: TGCGCCAGCAGTGGGGGCACGCGCTACGAGCAGTACTTC; CDR3 protein: CASSGGTRYEQYF
V gene: TRBV28; clone size: .; D gene: TRBD2; J gene: TRBJ2-5; CDR3 DNA: TGTGCCAGCAGTTTTTTAGCGGGAGTCCAAGAGACCCAGTACTTC; CDR3 protein: CASSFLAGVQETQYF
V gene: TRBV4-1; clone size: .; D gene: .; J gene: TRBJ1-1; CDR3 DNA: TGCGCCAGCAGCCAAGGGTCGGCTGAAGCTTTCTTT; CDR3 protein: CASSQGSAEAFF
V gene: TRBV28; clone size: .; D gene: TRBD2; J gene: TRBJ2-7; CDR3 DNA: TGTGCCGGGAGGGGCAGTAGCTCCTACGAGCAGTACTTC; CDR3 protein: CAGRGSSSYEQYF
V gene: TRBV5-5; clone size: .; D gene: TRBD1; J gene: TRBJ1-5; CDR3 DNA: TGTGCCAGCAGCTTGGGGGCGCTTGGAGGGACAGGGATGAGCAATCAGCCCCAGCATTTT; CDR3 protein: CASSLGALGGTGMSNQPQHF
V gene: TRBV7-9; clone size: .; D gene: TRBD2; J gene: TRBJ2-3; CDR3 DNA: TGTGCCAGCAGCTCACCGGGACTAGCGGCGTGGGTTAGCACAGATACGCAGTATTTT; CDR3 protein: CASSSPGLAAWVSTDTQYF